This T cell receptor beta chain was identified in a study of technical replicates of blood from a few donors. Method: immunoSEQ multiplex PCR; TCRdb's copy keeps in-frame clones and lacks some. The sample comprises about 84,000 clones, 90% to 95% of which are singletons, and 0.24% rests with the top ten. The TCR comes from a human donor in good health. Sequenced sample: T cells isolated from PBMCs.

The CDR3 region is CASSRGQGAYEQYF. Written as DNA, the CDR3 is TGCGCCAGCAGCAGGGGACAGGGAGCCTACGAGCAGTACTTC. J is TRBJ2-7 and V is TRBV5-1, with TRBD1 identical over 9 bases. This CDR3 is built from 14 residues. Losses at the gene ends were 4 bases for V and 2 bases for J; bases not matched to a gene: 4. Germline CDR1 and CDR2: SGHRS and YFSETQ.